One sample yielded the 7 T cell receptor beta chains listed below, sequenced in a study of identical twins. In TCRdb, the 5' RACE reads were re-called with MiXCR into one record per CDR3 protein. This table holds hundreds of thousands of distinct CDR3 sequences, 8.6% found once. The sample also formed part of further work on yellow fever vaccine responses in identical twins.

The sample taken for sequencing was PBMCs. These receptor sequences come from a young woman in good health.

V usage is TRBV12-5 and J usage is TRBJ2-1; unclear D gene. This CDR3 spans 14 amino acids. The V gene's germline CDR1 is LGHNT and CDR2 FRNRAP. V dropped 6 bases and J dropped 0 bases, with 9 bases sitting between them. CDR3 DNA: TGTGCTAGTGGCGTGGACGGCTCCTACAATGAGCAGTTCTTC. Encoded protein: CASGVDGSYNEQFF.

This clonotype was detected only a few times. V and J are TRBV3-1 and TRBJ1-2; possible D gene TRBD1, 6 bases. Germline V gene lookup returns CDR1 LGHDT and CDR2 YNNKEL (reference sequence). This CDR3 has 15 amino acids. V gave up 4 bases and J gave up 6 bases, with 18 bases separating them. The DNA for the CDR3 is TGTGCCAGCAGCCCATCGGGGACAAACAGGGATGGCTACACCTTC. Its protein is CASSPSGTNRDGYTF.

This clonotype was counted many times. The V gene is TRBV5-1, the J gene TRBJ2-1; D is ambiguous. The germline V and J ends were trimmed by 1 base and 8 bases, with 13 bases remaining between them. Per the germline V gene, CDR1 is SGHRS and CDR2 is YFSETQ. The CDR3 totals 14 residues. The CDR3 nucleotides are TGCGCCAGCAGCTTGTTTTCGGGTCCCGATGAGCAGTTCTTC. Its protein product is CASSLFSGPDEQFF.

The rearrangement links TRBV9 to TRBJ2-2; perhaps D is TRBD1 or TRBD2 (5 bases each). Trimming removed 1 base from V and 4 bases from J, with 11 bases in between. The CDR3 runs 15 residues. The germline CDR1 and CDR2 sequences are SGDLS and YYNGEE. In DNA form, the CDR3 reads TGTGCCAGCAGCGTACGAGGGGACGGCACCGGGGAGCTGTTTTTT. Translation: CASSVRGDGTGELFF.

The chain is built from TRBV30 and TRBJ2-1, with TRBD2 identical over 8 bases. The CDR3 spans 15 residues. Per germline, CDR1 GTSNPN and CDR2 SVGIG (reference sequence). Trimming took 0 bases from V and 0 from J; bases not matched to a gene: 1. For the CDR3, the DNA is TGTGCCTGGAGTGTAGGACTAGCCTCCTACAATGAGCAGTTCTTC. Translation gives CAWSVGLASYNEQFF.

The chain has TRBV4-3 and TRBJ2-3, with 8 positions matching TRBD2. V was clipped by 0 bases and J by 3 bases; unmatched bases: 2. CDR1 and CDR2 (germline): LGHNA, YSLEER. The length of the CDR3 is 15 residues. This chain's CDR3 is CASSQDGRATDTQYF. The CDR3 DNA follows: TGCGCCAGCAGCCAAGACGGGAGGGCGACAGATACGCAGTATTTT.

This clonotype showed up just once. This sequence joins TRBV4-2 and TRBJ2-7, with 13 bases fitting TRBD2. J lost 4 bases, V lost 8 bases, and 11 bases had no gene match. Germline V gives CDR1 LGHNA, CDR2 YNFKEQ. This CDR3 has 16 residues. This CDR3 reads CASSTSGRAGGYEQYF. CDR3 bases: TGTGCCAGCTCCACTAGCGGGAGGGCCGGAGGGTACGAGCAGTACTTC.